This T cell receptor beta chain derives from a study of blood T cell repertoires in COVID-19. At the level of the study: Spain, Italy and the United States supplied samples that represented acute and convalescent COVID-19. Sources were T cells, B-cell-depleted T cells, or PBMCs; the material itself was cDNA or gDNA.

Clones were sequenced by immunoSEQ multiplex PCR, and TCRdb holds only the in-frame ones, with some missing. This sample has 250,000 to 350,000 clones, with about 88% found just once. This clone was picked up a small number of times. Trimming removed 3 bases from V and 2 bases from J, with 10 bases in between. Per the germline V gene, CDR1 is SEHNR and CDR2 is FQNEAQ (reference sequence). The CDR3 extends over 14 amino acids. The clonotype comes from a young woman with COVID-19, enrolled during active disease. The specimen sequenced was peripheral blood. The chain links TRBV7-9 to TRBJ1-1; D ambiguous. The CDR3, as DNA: TGTGCCAGCAGCTTCGACGCAGGAAACACTGAAGCTTTCTTT. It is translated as CASSFDAGNTEAFF.